These 30 T cell receptor beta chains were all obtained from the same sample, sequenced in a study of shared clonotypes between healthy human individuals. Produced via immunoSEQ multiplex PCR; TCRdb's table is partial and in-frame only. The sample shows some 2.1 million clones, less than 95% of them seen only once. Naive-designated CD8 cells lacked CD45RO, were positively enriched for CCR7, and omitted terminally differentiated effector memory CD45RA+ cells. The sequencing input was naive CD8+ T cells sorted from blood. All receptors come from a man younger than 35 in good health.

This clone was observed a few times. CDR3 sequence reads: CAGAGQGDEKLFF. In nucleotides, the CDR3 is TGTGCCGGCGCGGGACAGGGAGATGAAAAACTGTTTTTT. The V call is TRBV30, the J call TRBJ1-4; 9 nucleotides agree with TRBD1. Germline V CDR1 and CDR2: GTSNPN, SVGIG (reference sequence). This CDR3 has 13 residues. Germline trimming cut 8 bases from V and 6 bases from J; bases unmatched to any gene: 7.

This clone was observed a few times. Other DNA sequences in the same sample also yield this CDR3. The rearrangement links TRBV19 to TRBJ2-7; D call uncertain. The CDR3 totals 13 residues. Trimming took off 1 base at V and 0 bases at J, with 4 bases between the two ends. In germline, CDR1 is LNHDA, CDR2 SQIVND (reference sequence). The DNA of the CDR3 is TGTGCCAGTAGTATAGGTCTCTCCTACGAGCAGTACTTC. Its translation: CASSIGLSYEQYF. The full variable domain, its missing parts supplied by reference TRBV19 and TRBJ2-7, is DGGITQSPKYLFRKEGQNVTLSCEQNLNHDAMYWYRQDPGQGLRLIYYSQIVNDFQKGDIAEGYSVSREKKESFPLTVTSAQKNPTAFYLCASSIGLSYEQYFGPGTRLTVT.

The CDR3 nucleotides are TGCGCCAGCAGCCAGGTCATGGGGGGGCTAGCTAACTATGGCTACACCTTC. The encoded protein is CASSQVMGGLANYGYTF. The chain employs TRBV4-3 and TRBJ1-2; TRBD1 is a possible D gene (6 bases). The V gene's germline CDR1 is LGHNA and CDR2 YSLEER. Trimming removed 3 bases at V and 0 bases at J, with 17 bases between. The CDR3 is 17 residues long.

V usage is TRBV7-9 and J usage is TRBJ1-4; tentatively, D is TRBD1 (5 bases). Trimming pared 5 bases from V and 8 bases from J, leaving 18 bases between. From germline, CDR1 is SEHNR and CDR2 FQNEAQ (reference sequence). The CDR3 is 15 residues long. The chain's CDR3 is CASSLGTEVNEKLFF. As DNA, the CDR3 is TGTGCCAGCAGCCTAGGGACGGAGGTGAACGAAAAACTGTTTTTT.

V gene TRBV7-6 combines with J gene TRBJ2-7; unclear D gene. The V and J ends lost 5 bases and 7 bases respectively, with 15 bases between them. CDR3 length: 13 amino acids. The germline V gene has CDR1 SGHVS and CDR2 FNYEAQ. The CDR3 sequence is CASSLERPWEQYF. The CDR3 DNA follows: TGTGCCAGCAGCCTCGAACGCCCCTGGGAGCAGTACTTC.

CDR3 region: CASSYTQQGALYF. CDR3 in DNA: TGTGCCAGCAGTTACACGCAACAGGGAGCACTATACTTC. The chain employs TRBV6-5 and TRBJ2-5, with TRBD1 as a possible D gene (6 bases). V was shortened by 2 bases and J by 14 bases, with 18 bases between the two germline ends. Germline CDR1 is MNHEY and CDR2 is SVGAGI. The CDR3 totals 13 residues.

The chain joins TRBV27 to TRBJ1-2; possibly TRBD1 for D (5 bases). The V gene lost 4 bases and the J gene lost 0 bases, with 18 bases spanning the gap. The CDR3 runs 17 residues. Germline CDR1 and CDR2: MNHEY and SMNVEV (reference sequence). This chain's CDR3 is CASSSRISDTSNYGYTF. CDR3 in DNA: TGTGCCAGCAGTTCCCGAATTTCGGACACCTCTAACTATGGCTACACCTTC.

With respect to this clone: Other DNA sequences in this specimen translate into the identical CDR3. The rearrangement links TRBV7-9 to TRBJ1-1; D is perhaps TRBD1 (6 bases). V lost 0 bases and J lost 1, with 9 bases in between. This CDR3 has 15 residues. Germline lookup yields CDR1 SEHNR and CDR2 FQNEAQ (reference sequence). CDR3 DNA: TGTGCCAGCAGCTTAGCTGGAGGGGGGAACACTGAAGCTTTCTTT. Amino acid sequence: CASSLAGGGNTEAFF.

The CDR3 here is CASSVGEGYEQYF. In DNA form, the CDR3 reads TGTGCCAGTAGTGTGGGAGAGGGGTACGAGCAGTACTTC. The J gene is TRBJ2-7, the V gene TRBV19, with D perhaps matching TRBD1 or TRBD2 (5 bases each). CDR1 is LNHDA, CDR2 SQIVND, per germline (reference sequence). Trimming cost V 5 bases and J 4 bases, with 12 bases left between them. The CDR3 sequence is 13 residues long.

This sequence joins TRBV6-5 and TRBJ2-5; the match to TRBD2 covers 9 bases. The CDR3 covers 14 residues. CDR1 is MNHEY and CDR2 is SVGAGI in the germline V gene. The V segment lost 6 bases and the J segment 4 bases; nucleotides outside the gene matches: 6. The CDR3 DNA follows: TGTGCCAGCAGCCTAGCGGGACTGCGAGAGACCCAGTACTTC. It translates to CASSLAGLRETQYF.

This clone was detected only a few times. The gene calls are TRBV30 and TRBJ1-1; no clear D. Germline V gene sequence: CDR1 GTSNPN, CDR2 SVGIG (reference sequence). The V and J ends lost 3 bases and 6 bases respectively, with 14 bases between them. This CDR3 has 13 amino acids. The CDR3 region has the DNA TGTGCCTGGAGGACCGCGGGGTTTGCTGAAGCTTTCTTT. Translating gives CAWRTAGFAEAFF.

Worth noting for this clone: Other DNA sequences in this sample translate to the same CDR3. The chain combines TRBV9 with TRBJ2-1; TRBD2 matches at 7 bases. The CDR3 consists of 14 residues. V was clipped by 3 bases and J by 3 bases; unmatched bases: 3. The V gene's germline CDR1 is SGDLS and CDR2 YYNGEE. In nucleotides, the CDR3 is TGTGCCAGCAGCGCCTCGGGGGGCTACAATGAGCAGTTCTTC. Translated: CASSASGGYNEQFF. Full variable domain (missing parts from reference TRBV9 and TRBJ2-1): DSGVTQTPKHLITATGQRVTLRCSPRSGDLSVYWYQQSLDQGLQFLIQYYNGEERAKGNILERFSAQQFPDLHSELNLSSLELGDSALYFCASSASGGYNEQFFGPGTRLTVL.

Of note for this clone: This specimen includes other DNA sequences encoding the same CDR3. The chain carries TRBV28 and TRBJ2-7; tentatively, D is TRBD1 or TRBD2 (5 bases each). The germline V gene encodes CDR1 MDHEN and CDR2 SYDVKM. The V end lost 3 bases, the J end lost 3 bases, and 6 bases lay between the germline ends. The CDR3 is 12 amino acids. For the CDR3, the DNA is TGTGCCAGCAGTTTGAGGGGCTACGAGCAGTACTTC. The encoded protein is CASSLRGYEQYF.

The chain links TRBV11-1 to TRBJ2-1; 8 bases match TRBD2. The J segment lost 0 bases and the V segment lost 9 bases, leaving 4 bases of the junction unmatched. Germline CDR1 SGHAT, CDR2 FQDESV (reference sequence). The CDR3 runs 14 residues. The CDR3 nucleotides read TGTGCCAGTAGCGGGGAAACCTCCTACAATGAGCAGTTCTTC. Its translation: CASSGETSYNEQFF.

The chain has TRBV27 and TRBJ2-7; 8 bases line up with TRBD1. Germline-derived CDR1 and CDR2 are MNHEY and SMNVEV (reference sequence). CDR3 length: 16 residues. V lost 5 bases and J lost 2; bases outside the gene matches: 11. This chain's CDR3 is CASSPSQGEMPYEQYF. DNA of the CDR3: TGTGCCAGCAGTCCCTCACAGGGGGAAATGCCCTACGAGCAGTACTTC.

CDR3 sequence reads: CASSLLPSGGKLYEQYF. The CDR3 DNA sequence: TGTGCCAGCAGTTTACTCCCTAGCGGGGGGAAACTATACGAGCAGTACTTC. The chain employs TRBV28 and TRBJ2-7; 11 bases agree with TRBD2. Germline-derived CDR1 and CDR2 are MDHEN and SYDVKM. Unmatched junction bases numbered 10, after V lost 2 bases and J lost 4 bases. The CDR3 totals 17 residues.

This chain joins TRBV12-5 and TRBJ2-3, with 12 bases lining up with TRBD2. The CDR3 runs to 18 residues. Germline assignment: CDR1 LGHNT and CDR2 FRNRAP. Trimming removed 11 bases from V and 0 bases from J; junction bases left unmatched: 15. CDR3 sequence reads: CALRGSGTSGPSTDTQYF. Written as DNA, the CDR3 is TGTGCTCTGAGGGGGTCCGGGACTAGCGGGCCGAGCACAGATACGCAGTATTTT.

As for this clone: The identical CDR3 is also encoded by other nucleotide sequences in the sample. The chain couples TRBV9 to TRBJ2-7; 9 positions match TRBD1. Germline CDR1 SGDLS, CDR2 YYNGEE. The CDR3 is 14 residues long. Trimming at V came to 0 bases and at J to 4 bases, leaving 2 bases not matched to a gene. The CDR3 spells CASSVGGQGYEQYF. The CDR3 DNA reads TGTGCCAGCAGCGTAGGAGGACAGGGGTACGAGCAGTACTTC. Complete variable domain (other parts from reference TRBV9 and TRBJ2-7): DSGVTQTPKHLITATGQRVTLRCSPRSGDLSVYWYQQSLDQGLQFLIQYYNGEERAKGNILERFSAQQFPDLHSELNLSSLELGDSALYFCASSVGGQGYEQYFGPGTRLTVT.

The chain couples TRBV5-6 to TRBJ2-1; 9 nucleotides match TRBD2. There are 16 residues in the CDR3. Germline lookup yields CDR1 SGHDT and CDR2 YYEEEE. V gave up 0 bases and J gave up 10 bases; unmatched junction bases: 11. The chain's CDR3 is CASSLVGAVAGVEQFF. For the CDR3, the DNA is TGTGCCAGCAGCTTGGTCGGGGCGGTAGCGGGAGTCGAGCAGTTCTTC.

The rearrangement joins TRBV7-9 to TRBJ1-1; possibly TRBD1 for D (5 bases). Germline CDR1 is SEHNR and CDR2 is FQNEAQ (reference sequence). The CDR3 runs 15 residues. The V end lost 5 bases, the J end lost 1 base, and 14 bases lay between the germline ends. In DNA, the CDR3 is TGTGCCAGCAGCCGGCCGGGGCAGGAGAACACTGAAGCTTTCTTT. Protein product: CASSRPGQENTEAFF.

With respect to this clone: Other DNA sequences in this specimen translate into the identical CDR3. J is TRBJ2-7 and V is TRBV19; D gene unclear. The germline V and J ends were trimmed by 5 bases and 1 base, with 6 bases remaining between them. Per the germline V gene, CDR1 is LNHDA and CDR2 is SQIVND (reference sequence). The CDR3 is made up of 12 amino acids. The CDR3 is CASSGNSYEQYF. The DNA for the CDR3 is TGTGCCAGTAGTGGAAATTCCTACGAGCAGTACTTC.

This clone was recorded only once. The chain employs TRBV19 and TRBJ2-7; possibly TRBD2 for D (5 bases). Germline V gene sequence: CDR1 LNHDA, CDR2 SQIVND (reference sequence). The CDR3 extends over 14 amino acids. V lost 3 bases and J lost 2, with 11 bases in between. The CDR3 reads CASSIGSDAYEQYF. The CDR3 DNA reads TGTGCCAGTAGTATTGGTAGCGACGCCTACGAGCAGTACTTC. Based on the CDR3 plus reference TRBV19 and TRBJ2-7, the full variable domain is DGGITQSPKYLFRKEGQNVTLSCEQNLNHDAMYWYRQDPGQGLRLIYYSQIVNDFQKGDIAEGYSVSREKKESFPLTVTSAQKNPTAFYLCASSIGSDAYEQYFGPGTRLTVT.

The V call is TRBV29-1, the J call TRBJ2-1; 9 bases are shared with TRBD2. V shed 4 bases and J 4 bases; nucleotides not matched to a gene: 5. The germline gives CDR1 SQVTM, CDR2 ANQGSEA. The CDR3 length is 14 residues. In DNA form, the CDR3 reads TGCAGCGTTGGCGTAGCGGGAGCGTACAATGAGCAGTTCTTC. Translation: CSVGVAGAYNEQFF.

In this sample, this clone turned up a few times. The chain recombines TRBV4-3 with TRBJ2-7; D uncertain. Deletions cut 0 bases from V and 3 bases from J, with 9 bases between. Per germline, CDR1 LGHNA and CDR2 YSLEER. The CDR3 length is 14 residues. For the CDR3, the DNA is TGCGCCAGCAGCCAAGATATAGGAAACTACGAGCAGTACTTC. Protein sequence: CASSQDIGNYEQYF.

There are a few counts of this clone. Other DNA sequences from this sample encode an identical CDR3 as well. This chain uses TRBV9 with TRBJ2-7; 8 bases match TRBD2. Trimming at V came to 3 bases and at J to 0 bases, leaving 2 bases not matched to a gene. This CDR3 contains 14 residues. Germline assignment: CDR1 SGDLS and CDR2 YYNGEE. This chain's CDR3 is CASSAGTSSYEQYF. DNA of the CDR3: TGTGCCAGCAGCGCCGGGACTAGCTCCTACGAGCAGTACTTC.

The genes are TRBV18 and TRBJ2-7; TRBD2 aligns across 7 bases. J lost 7 bases, V lost 3 bases, and 9 bases had no gene match. This CDR3 contains 14 residues. Germline CDR1 and CDR2: KGHSH and LQKENI. Here the CDR3 reads CASSPTSAGGEQYF. CDR3 nucleotide sequence: TGTGCCAGCTCACCCACTAGCGCCGGGGGGGAGCAGTACTTC.

This sequence joins TRBV10-2 and TRBJ2-6, with D perhaps matching TRBD2 (7 bases). CDR1 WSHSY and CDR2 SAAADI come from the germline V gene. V lost 2 bases and J lost 0, with 14 bases in between. This CDR3 is 18 amino acids long. CDR3 nucleotides: TGCGCCAGCAGTGAGAGGGGGGGATTAGTCTCTGGGGCCAACGTCCTGACTTTC. This translates into CASSERGGLVSGANVLTF.

This chain links TRBV2 with TRBJ1-6; D remains unclear. Germline loops: CDR1 SNHLY, CDR2 FYNNEI. Trimming stripped 2 bases from V and 6 bases from J, with 14 bases between. This CDR3 has 16 amino acids. CDR3 nucleotide sequence: TGTGCCAGCAGTGAAAGTCGTACAGCCTTTAATTCACCCCTCCACTTT. Protein: CASSESRTAFNSPLHF.

This chain links TRBV30 with TRBJ2-5; TRBD2 matches at 12 bases. V trimming: 0 bases; J trimming: 4 bases; junction bases outside the gene matches: 6. This CDR3 has 16 amino acids. CDR1 is GTSNPN and CDR2 is SVGIG in the germline V gene (reference sequence). The CDR3 sequence is CAWSVLLAGGIETQYF. The CDR3 DNA reads TGTGCCTGGAGTGTCCTACTAGCGGGGGGAATAGAGACCCAGTACTTC.

The gene calls are TRBV10-3 and TRBJ2-5; D is possibly TRBD1 (6 bases). CDR3 length equals 13 residues. Looked up from germline, CDR1 is ENHRY and CDR2 is SYGVKD. V lost 10 bases and J lost 0, with 12 bases in between. The CDR3 DNA sequence: TGTGCCACCCAAACAGGGTACCAAGAGACCCAGTACTTC. Translation gives CATQTGYQETQYF.